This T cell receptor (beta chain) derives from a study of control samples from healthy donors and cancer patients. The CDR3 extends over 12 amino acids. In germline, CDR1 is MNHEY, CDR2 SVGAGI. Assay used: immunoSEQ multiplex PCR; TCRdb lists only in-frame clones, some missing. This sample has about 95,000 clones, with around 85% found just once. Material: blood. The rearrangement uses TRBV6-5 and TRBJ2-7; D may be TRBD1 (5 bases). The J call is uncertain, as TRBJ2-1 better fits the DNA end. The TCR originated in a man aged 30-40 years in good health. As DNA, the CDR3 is TGTGCCAGCAACCCTACAGGTGCTGAGCAGTTCTTC. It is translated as CASNPTGAEQFF.